The source of this T cell receptor (beta chain) is a study of T cells in Graves' hyperthyroidism and ophthalmopathy. Study conclusions and caveats: Ophthalmopathy was separated from stable hyperthyroidism by a 13 V-J model.

TCR beta CDR3 regions were amplified from RNA transcripts. HTBI primers were used for first-round RT-PCR of the TCR CDR3. MiXCR, applied by TCRdb to the multiplex PCR reads, yields one record per CDR3 protein. This table has about 380,000 distinct CDR3 sequences, around 14% appearing once. In the case of this clonotype: No antigen is known for it.

The CDR3 length is 15 residues. The germline gives CDR1 SGDLS, CDR2 YYNGEE. V lost 4 bases and J lost 2, with 15 bases in between. The receptor's source is a woman in her sixties or seventies with Graves' hyperthyroidism. Material: blood. This chain joins TRBV9 and TRBJ2-5; no firm D call. The CDR3 protein is CASSPRNALQETQYF. The CDR3 nucleotides read TGTGCCAGCAGCCCCAGAAACGCACTTCAAGAGACCCAGTACTTC.